The T cell receptor (beta chain) under discussion was sequenced for a study of blood T cells in healthy people across ages. General study points: Diversity of TCR beta per million T cells declined in a roughly linear way with age.

The sample holds a few counts of this clonotype. The antigen is unknown. A sample-barcoded 5' primer and a J-beta primer mix were used in a second PCR of roughly 7 to 11 cycles. MiXCR, applied by TCRdb to the 5' RACE reads, yields one record per CDR3 protein. The repertoire consists of about 800,000 distinct CDR3 sequences, with roughly 25% occurring once and the leading ten covering roughly 3.5%. This CDR3 is 18 amino acids long. Germline values: CDR1 DFQATT, CDR2 SNEGSKA (reference sequence). V shed 3 bases, J shed 4 bases, and the junction held 18 bases outside the gene matches. These same data were also listed under a study on T cells of mothers and their children. That source reports: Samples came from a few healthy Caucasian mothers and their six children.

The genes are TRBV20-1 and TRBJ1-2, with 9 bases fitting TRBD1. This clonotype was sampled from a boy between 10 and 17 years old in good health. Specimen: blood. This chain's CDR3 is CSARGAVSQGAEPYGYTF. In DNA, the CDR3 is TGCAGTGCTAGGGGGGCGGTTTCACAGGGGGCAGAACCCTATGGCTACACCTTC.